Presented here are 5 T cell receptor beta chains from one specimen sequenced in a study of blood T cell repertoires in COVID-19. Sequencing was performed with immunoSEQ multiplex PCR; in TCRdb, only in-frame clones are kept and a portion is missing. The sample has a few hundred thousand clones; 85% to 90% are singletons. Sequenced: PBMCs or T cells enriched from blood (not recorded which). The origin of the receptors is a woman between 50 and 59 years old who had recovered from COVID-19.

The genes are TRBV10-1 and TRBJ1-2, with 7 nucleotides matching TRBD1. V shed 5 bases and J 3 bases; nucleotides not matched to a gene: 0. The length of the CDR3 is 12 residues. The germline V gene encodes CDR1 WNHNN and CDR2 SYGVQD (reference sequence). CDR3 in amino acids: CASSRGHYGYTF. CDR3 nucleotides: TGCGCCAGCAGTAGGGGGCACTATGGCTACACCTTC.

This chain uses TRBV7-2 with TRBJ2-7; D is perhaps TRBD1 (6 bases). The V and J ends lost 3 bases and 7 bases respectively, with 16 bases between them. Germline V gene lookup returns CDR1 SGHTA and CDR2 FQGNSA. This CDR3 has 14 amino acids. DNA of the CDR3: TGTGCCAGCAGCTTTCGCCGGACAGCCCGGGAGCAGTACTTC. Encoded protein: CASSFRRTAREQYF.

The chain is built from TRBV18 and TRBJ2-1; weak D call: TRBD1 (5 bases). The CDR3 consists of 15 residues. Germline V CDR1 and CDR2: KGHSH, LQKENI. Trimming took off 3 bases at V and 5 bases at J, with 14 bases between the two ends. The CDR3, as DNA: TGTGCCAGCTCACCCCTTCAGGGTATTCACAATGAGCAGTTCTTC. It encodes CASSPLQGIHNEQFF.

The J gene is TRBJ1-5, the V gene TRBV28; maybe TRBD1 (5 bases). The germline V and J ends were trimmed by 7 bases and 6 bases, with 16 bases remaining between them. The CDR3 totals 14 residues. The germline V gene has CDR1 MDHEN and CDR2 SYDVKM. The CDR3 spells CASIGGDFSQPQHF. The CDR3 DNA is TGTGCCAGCATTGGAGGGGATTTTAGTCAGCCCCAGCATTTT.

This chain links TRBV28 with TRBJ1-4; perhaps TRBD1 as D (6 bases). Germline V gene data show CDR1 as MDHEN and CDR2 as SYDVKM. With 5 bases removed from V and 2 bases from J, the gap between germline ends came to 21 bases. The CDR3 runs 18 residues. CDR3 sequence (DNA): TGTGCCAGCAGTCCCGGGACACCCAGTTTTTCGACTAATGAAAAACTGTTTTTT. This translates into CASSPGTPSFSTNEKLFF.